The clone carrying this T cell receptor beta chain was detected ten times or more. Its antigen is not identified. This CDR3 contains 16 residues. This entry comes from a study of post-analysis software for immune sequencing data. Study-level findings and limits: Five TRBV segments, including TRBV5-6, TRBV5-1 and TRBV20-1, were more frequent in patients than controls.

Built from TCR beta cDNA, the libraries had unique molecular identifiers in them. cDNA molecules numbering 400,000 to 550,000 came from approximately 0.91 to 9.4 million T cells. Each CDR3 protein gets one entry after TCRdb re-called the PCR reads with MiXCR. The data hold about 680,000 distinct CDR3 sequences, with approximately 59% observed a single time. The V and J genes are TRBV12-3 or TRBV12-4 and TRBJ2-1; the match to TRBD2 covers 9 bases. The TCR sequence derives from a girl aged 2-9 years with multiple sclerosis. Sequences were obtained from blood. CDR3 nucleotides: TGTGCAACCCGTCGGTCTAGCGGGGCCTCCTACAATGAGCAGTTCTTC. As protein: CATRRSSGASYNEQFF.